The clone carrying this T cell receptor (beta chain) has just a few counts. Its cognate antigen is unknown. Following extraction, RNA underwent reverse transcription to cDNA, which served as the sequencing template. Clones were sequenced by immunoSEQ multiplex PCR, and TCRdb holds only the in-frame ones, with some missing. The sample includes more than 90,000 clones, roughly 66% of them seen just once. This specimen comes from a study of CD8+ T cells in alopecia areata. Findings of the study overall: Among patients, TCR sharing was less clear than in mice, a difference possibly due in part to HLA diversity in the patient population. Normal skin's resident alphabeta T cells are also sequenced in scalp samples. More clonal than normal scalp was lesional scalp, particularly alopecia totalis/universalis.

Germline V lookup: CDR1 SQVTM, CDR2 ANQGSEA. The length of the CDR3 is 14 residues. The V end lost 6 bases, the J end lost 5 bases, and 18 bases lay between the germline ends. Source material: CD4+ T cells sorted from blood. The receptor was derived from a human donor in good health. This chain uses TRBV29-1 with TRBJ2-3; a possible D gene is TRBD2 (6 bases). The CDR3 nucleotides read TGCAGCGTGGCGCCGGTGGTGGGAGGAGATACGCAGTATTTT. Translation gives CSVAPVVGGDTQYF.